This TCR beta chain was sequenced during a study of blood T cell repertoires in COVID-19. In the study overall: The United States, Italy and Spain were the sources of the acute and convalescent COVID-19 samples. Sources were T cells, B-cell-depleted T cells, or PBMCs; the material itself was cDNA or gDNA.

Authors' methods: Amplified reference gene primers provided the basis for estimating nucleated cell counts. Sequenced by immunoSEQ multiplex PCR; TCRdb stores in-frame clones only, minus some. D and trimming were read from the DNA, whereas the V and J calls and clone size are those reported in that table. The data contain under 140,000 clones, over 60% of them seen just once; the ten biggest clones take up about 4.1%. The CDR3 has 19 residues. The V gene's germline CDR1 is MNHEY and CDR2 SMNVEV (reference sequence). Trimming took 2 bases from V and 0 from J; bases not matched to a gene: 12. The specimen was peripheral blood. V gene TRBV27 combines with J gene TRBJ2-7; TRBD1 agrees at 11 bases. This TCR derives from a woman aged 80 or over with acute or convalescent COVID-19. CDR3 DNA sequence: TGTGCCAGCAGTTTAGGGTACACCGGGACAGGGGGGACCTCCTACGAGCAGTACTTC. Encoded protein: CASSLGYTGTGGTSYEQYF.